This T cell receptor (beta chain) was found in a study of T-cell memory formation after mild COVID-19. CDR1 and CDR2 from the germline V gene are DFQATT and SNEGSKA (reference sequence). The CDR3 is made up of 13 amino acids. The V and J ends lost 0 bases and 6 bases respectively, with 11 bases between them. TCRdb re-called the 5' RACE reads with MiXCR, one entry per CDR3 protein. The sample lists approximately 390,000 distinct CDR3 sequences; about 17% were seen once. The receptor comes from a young man who had mild COVID-19 (a few samples of this study predate the infection). Cell type and time point are not known. Sequenced: PBMCs or a T cell subset sorted from them (not recorded which). The chain combines TRBV20-1 with TRBJ1-2, with D possibly being TRBD1 (5 bases). CDR3 nucleotides: TGCAGTGCTAGAGATTCGGCAGGGAATGGCTACACCTTC. It specifies CSARDSAGNGYTF.